The following is a T cell receptor beta chain sequence with its context. Its antigen is undetermined. The data belong to a study of cytomegalovirus exposure and HLA in healthy donors. The study's findings and limits: Later, TCR association rates were found to vary by HLA locus, highest for DRB1 and lowest for HLA-C. TRBV6-2, TRBV6-3 and some other V segments were excluded as indistinguishable. Overall, about 160 TCR beta chains were annotated as cytomegalovirus-associated.

Trimming took 2 bases from V and 4 from J, leaving 12 bases between them. Germline V gene data show CDR1 as MNHNS and CDR2 as SASEGT. The CDR3 loop spans 15 amino acids. Likely unrecorded immune exposures existed in these nominally healthy donors. Vbeta (60) and Jbeta (13) primers were used in the PCR. The method was immunoSEQ multiplex PCR; TCRdb's version includes in-frame clones alone and lacks a portion of them. This sample has some 98,000 clones, with around 80% found just once. This receptor was taken from a middle-aged man in good health and CMV-seronegative. Material: PBMCs. The rearrangement uses TRBV6-1 and TRBJ1-3; D perhaps matches TRBD1 (5 bases). CDR3 sequence reads: CASSEMRSGGNTIYF. The DNA for the CDR3 is TGTGCCAGCAGTGAAATGAGGTCAGGGGGAAACACCATATATTTT.